This T cell receptor beta chain was found in a study of cytomegalovirus exposure and HLA in healthy donors. Trimming took 4 bases from V and 0 from J; bases not matched to a gene: 4. Germline assignment: CDR1 SGHTA and CDR2 FQGNSA. CDR3 length: 16 residues. Measured with immunoSEQ multiplex PCR; TCRdb has only the in-frame clones, and not every one. The sample lists approximately 80,000 clones, approximately 93% occurring once. The chain combines TRBV7-2 with TRBJ2-1, with 9 bases matching TRBD2. The TCR sequence derives from a woman aged 30 to 39 in good health and CMV-seronegative. The sample taken for sequencing was PBMCs. CDR3 region: CASSSQRGDSYNEQFF. DNA for the CDR3: TGTGCCAGCAGCTCACAGCGGGGGGACTCCTACAATGAGCAGTTCTTC. Filled out from reference TRBV7-2 and TRBJ2-1, the complete variable domain reads GAGVSQSPSNKVTEKGKDVELRCDPISGHTALYWYRQSLGQGLEFLIYFQGNSAPDKSGLPSDRFSAERTGGSVSTLTIQRTQQEDSAVYLCASSSQRGDSYNEQFFGPGTRLTVL.